A selection of T cell receptor beta chains follows, all from one sample in a study of cytomegalovirus exposure and HLA in healthy donors. Some clones are missing from TCRdb's copy, which holds only in-frame ones; the method was immunoSEQ multiplex PCR. The table has about 160,000 clones, roughly 91% seen once. Sequenced: PBMCs. Source of these receptors: a woman aged 18-29 years in good health and CMV-seropositive. Each CDR3 is given without its conserved first and last residue.

J	V	CDR3
TRBJ1-2	TRBV7-3	ASSLTGTGNGYT
TRBJ1-1	TRBV12-5	ASGLEGTEAF
TRBJ2-1	TRBV5-1	ASSLAGLGEQF
TRBJ2-3	TRBV4-1	ASSQPNTDTQY
TRBJ1-1	TRBV5-4	ASSWGGPRNTEAF
TRBJ1-5	TRBV27	ASSPYDGFSNQPQH
TRBJ1-4	TRBV5-1	ASSLGQTNEKLF
TRBJ2-7	TRBV2	ASSEYVTMGGDEQY
TRBJ2-3	TRBV4-1	ASRSTRASTDTQY
TRBJ1-2	TRBV19	ASSLKRQGIYGYT
TRBJ2-1	TRBV27	ASSLSLGLAGGNEQF
TRBJ2-5	TRBV5-6	ASSLESGEVQETQY
TRBJ2-3	TRBV4-2	ASSQEGGSFTDTQY
TRBJ2-5	TRBV7-2	ASSLRTSRRETQY
TRBJ1-1	TRBV29-1	SVEDVQGGKAF
TRBJ2-5	TRBV11-3	ASSLGEGETQY
TRBJ2-5	TRBV7-2	ASSLNSGVFGTQY
TRBJ1-4	TRBV27	ASRKQGLGEKLF
TRBJ2-5	TRBV6-1	ASSGGQGSGETQY
TRBJ2-5	TRBV9	ASSVGTSGSGETQY
TRBJ1-4	TRBV5-5	ASSRTGVIANEKLF
TRBJ1-4	TRBV7-9	ASRQQGVGNEKLF
TRBJ1-1	TRBV20-1	SAFRNTEAF
TRBJ1-4	TRBV19	ASMGQGGKLF
TRBJ2-3	TRBV4-3	ASSQAGTSGTDTQY
TRBJ2-7	TRBV29-1	SVGQGYSYEQY
TRBJ2-7	TRBV18	ASSPIGGSYEQY
TRBJ2-3	TRBV6-4	ASSPGWVAGVSTDTQY
TRBJ1-2	TRBV4-2	ASSQERTPLAGGYT